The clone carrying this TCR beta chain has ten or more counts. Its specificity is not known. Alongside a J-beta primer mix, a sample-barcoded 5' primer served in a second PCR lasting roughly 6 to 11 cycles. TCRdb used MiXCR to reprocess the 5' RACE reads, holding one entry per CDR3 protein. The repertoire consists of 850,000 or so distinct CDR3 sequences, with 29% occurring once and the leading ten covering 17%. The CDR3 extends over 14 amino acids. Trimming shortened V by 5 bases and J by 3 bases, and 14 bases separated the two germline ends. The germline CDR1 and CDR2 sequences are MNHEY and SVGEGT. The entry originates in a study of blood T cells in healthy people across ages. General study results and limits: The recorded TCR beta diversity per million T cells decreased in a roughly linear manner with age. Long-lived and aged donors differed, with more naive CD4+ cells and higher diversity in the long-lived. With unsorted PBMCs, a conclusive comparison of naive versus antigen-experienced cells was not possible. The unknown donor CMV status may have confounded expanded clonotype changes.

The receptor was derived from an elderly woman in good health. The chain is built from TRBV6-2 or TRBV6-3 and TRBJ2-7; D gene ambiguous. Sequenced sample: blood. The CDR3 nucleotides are TGTGCCAGCAGTCCGCATACCTTAAACTACGAGCAGTACTTC. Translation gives CASSPHTLNYEQYF.